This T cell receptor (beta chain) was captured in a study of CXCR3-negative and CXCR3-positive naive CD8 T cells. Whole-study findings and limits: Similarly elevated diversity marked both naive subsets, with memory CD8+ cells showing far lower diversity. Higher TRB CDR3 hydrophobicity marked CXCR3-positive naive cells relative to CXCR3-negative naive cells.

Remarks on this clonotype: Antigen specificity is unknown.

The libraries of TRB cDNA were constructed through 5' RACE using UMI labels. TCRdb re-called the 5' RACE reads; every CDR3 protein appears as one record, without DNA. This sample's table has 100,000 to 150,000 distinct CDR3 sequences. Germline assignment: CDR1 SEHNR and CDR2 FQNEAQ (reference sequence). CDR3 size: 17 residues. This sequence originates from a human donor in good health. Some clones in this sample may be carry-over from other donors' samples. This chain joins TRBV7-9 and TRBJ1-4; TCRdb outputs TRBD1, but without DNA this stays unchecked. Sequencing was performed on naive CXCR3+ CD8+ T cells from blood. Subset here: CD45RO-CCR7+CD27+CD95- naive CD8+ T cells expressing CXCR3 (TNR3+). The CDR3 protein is CASSRPGPGIGNEKLFF.